These T cell receptor beta chains were read from a single sample in a study of blood T cell repertoires in COVID-19. Only in-frame clones appear in the TCRdb table, and some are missing; sequencing was by immunoSEQ multiplex PCR. This table holds tens of thousands of clones, more than 65% found once. The material sequenced was peripheral blood. The receptors shown here come from a human donor in a cohort sampled during active COVID-19. Both conserved end residues are part of each CDR3. Fields, in order: J gene, D gene, V gene, clone size, CDR3 DNA, CDR3 protein. A D gene is named only where the DNA matches it firmly. Rows may omit the clone size; those that give it use once, few, many or a size class.

>TRBJ1-4|TRBD1|TRBV7-6|NA
TGTGCCAGCAGCCCGGGGACAGGGGATGGGAAAAAACTGTTTTTT
CASSPGTGDGKKLFF
>TRBJ2-7|NA|TRBV10-3|NA
TGTGCCATCAGTGAGACGGGGGTTCTCTACGAGCAGTACTTC
CAISETGVLYEQYF
>TRBJ1-3|NA|TRBV7-2|NA
TGTGCCAGCAGCTTCCAGGGTTCTGGAAACACCATATATTTT
CASSFQGSGNTIYF
>TRBJ2-1|TRBD2|TRBV5-6|NA
TGTGCCAGCAGCTTGGATCGCGGGAGTCTCGACAATGAGCAGTTCTTC
CASSLDRGSLDNEQFF
>TRBJ1-1|TRBD1|TRBV6-2/TRBV6-3|NA
TGTGCCAGCAGTTTTCGGGACAGGGGGACTGAAGCTTTCTTT
CASSFRDRGTEAFF
>TRBJ1-3|TRBD1|TRBV19|NA
TGTGCCAGTAGTCAGGGGGCTCTTGGAAACACCATATATTTT
CASSQGALGNTIYF
>TRBJ2-7|NA|TRBV28|NA
TGTGCCAGCAGTGTGGAGTCCGGCTCCTACGAGCAGTACTTC
CASSVESGSYEQYF
>TRBJ1-4|NA|TRBV19|NA
TGTGCCAGTAGGCAGGGTGGGCCGGATGAAAAACTGTTTTTT
CASRQGGPDEKLFF
>TRBJ2-7|TRBD2|TRBV18|NA
TGTGCCAGCTCACCGGGAGGGAGAGAGGGCTCCTACGAGCAGTACTTC
CASSPGGREGSYEQYF
>TRBJ2-1|TRBD2|TRBV27|NA
TGTGCCAGCAGCCTCCCGGCCGGGACTAGCGGCACAAGCTCCTACAATGAGCAGTTCTTC
CASSLPAGTSGTSSYNEQFF
>TRBJ1-2|NA|TRBV11-2|NA
TGTGCCAGCAGCTTATTGGGCCAGACCTACACCTTC
CASSLLGQTYTF
>TRBJ2-1|TRBD2|TRBV10-1|few
TGCGCCAGCAGTGATTTTAGGCTAGCGGGATACCGCTACAATGAGCAGTTCTTC
CASSDFRLAGYRYNEQFF
>TRBJ2-7|TRBD1|TRBV7-2|NA
TGTGCCAGCAGCACCCGCCCCGGACAGGGAGGCGAGCAGTACTTC
CASSTRPGQGGEQYF
>TRBJ1-1|NA|TRBV7-9|NA
TGTGCCAGCAGCTTACCAAGCCGGTTTTTCCCGAACACTGAAGCTTTCTTT
CASSLPSRFFPNTEAFF
>TRBJ1-3|NA|TRBV11-2|NA
TGTGCCAGCAGCGCCACGACAGGAAACACCATATATTTT
CASSATTGNTIYF
>TRBJ2-5|TRBD2|TRBV28|NA
TGTGCCACCCACAGGCGGGAGGGGTACCAAGAGACCCAGTACTTC
CATHRREGYQETQYF
>TRBJ2-1|TRBD2|TRBV11-3|NA
TGTGCCAGCAGCTTATCTACCGGGACTATCAATGACGGGCAGTTCTTC
CASSLSTGTINDGQFF
>TRBJ2-5|TRBD2|TRBV28|NA
TGTGCCAGCAGCCCCACTAGCGGGGAGACCCAGTACTTC
CASSPTSGETQYF
>TRBJ2-1|NA|TRBV6-2/TRBV6-3|once
TGTGCCAGCAGTTCCGCCTCACTAGGTAACAATGAGCAGTTCTTC
CASSSASLGNNEQFF
>TRBJ1-1|NA|TRBV24-1|NA
TGTGCCACCAGTGATCCGACAGGACTTGAAGCTTTCTTT
CATSDPTGLEAFF
>TRBJ1-6|NA|TRBV6-5|NA
TGTGCCAGCAGTTACCAACAGGGACTAAGGTCACCCCTCCACTTT
CASSYQQGLRSPLHF
>TRBJ2-7|TRBD1|TRBV27|NA
TGTGCCAGCAGAGACCTTAAGACAGGGGACTACGAGCAGTACTTC
CASRDLKTGDYEQYF
>TRBJ2-3|TRBD2|TRBV3-1/TRBV3-2|NA
TGTGCCAGCAGCCAAGATTCCCGGGAGGGCCTCGCAGATACGCAGTATTTT
CASSQDSREGLADTQYF
>TRBJ2-3|TRBD2|TRBV30|NA
TGTGCCTGCAGCGGGAAATGGGATACGCAGTATTTT
CACSGKWDTQYF
>TRBJ2-7|NA|TRBV11-3|once
TGTGCCAGCAGCTTGGGCGGGGTGACCTACGAGCAGTACTTC
CASSLGGVTYEQYF
>TRBJ1-1|TRBD1|TRBV15|once
TGTGCCACCAGCAGGCGGTCTACGACAGGGGTTTTGAACACTGAAGCTTTCTTT
CATSRRSTTGVLNTEAFF
>TRBJ1-5|NA|TRBV3-1/TRBV3-2|NA
TGTGCCAGCAGCCAAGGGTCAGGAATCGATCAGCCCCAGCATTTT
CASSQGSGIDQPQHF
>TRBJ1-2|TRBD1|TRBV29-1|NA
TGCAGCGGTGGGACAGGGCTTCCCTATGGCTACACCTTC
CSGGTGLPYGYTF
>TRBJ1-1|TRBD1|TRBV7-9|few
TGTGCCAGCAGCCCAGCCAGGGGACAGGGGGCGGATGAAGCTTTCTTT
CASSPARGQGADEAFF
>TRBJ2-7|NA|TRBV25-1|once
TGTGCCAGCAGTCGGACTGGCTACGAGCAGTACTTC
CASSRTGYEQYF
>TRBJ2-7|TRBD1|TRBV5-1|NA
TGCGCCAGCAGCTGGCGACAGGGGGGTGGGTACGAGCAGTACTTC
CASSWRQGGGYEQYF
>TRBJ2-7|NA|TRBV6-2/TRBV6-3|NA
TGTGCCAGCAGTTATCGACAGAACGAGCAGTACTTC
CASSYRQNEQYF
>TRBJ2-1|TRBD2|TRBV4-2|NA
TGTGCCAGCAGCCGGGCTAGCGGCTACAATGAGCAGTTCTTC
CASSRASGYNEQFF
>TRBJ2-1|NA|TRBV7-9|NA
TGTGCCAGCAGTACTAGCTCCTCCTACAATGAGCAGTTCTTC
CASSTSSSYNEQFF
>TRBJ1-3|TRBD1|TRBV7-8|NA
TGTGCCAGCAGCTTAGGGCGACAGGGGGCTTCTGGAAACACCATATATTTT
CASSLGRQGASGNTIYF
>TRBJ2-2|TRBD2|TRBV19|NA
TGTGCCAGTAGTATAATACGTCAGGGAGGGTCCGGGGAGCTGTTTTTT
CASSIIRQGGSGELFF
>TRBJ2-1|TRBD2|TRBV4-3|NA
TGCGCCAGCAGCCAAGAATACGCTAGCGGGAGGGGGATGCAGTTCTTC
CASSQEYASGRGMQFF
>TRBJ2-7|NA|TRBV27|NA
TGTGCCAGCAGGATTATCGCGGGTGGCGAGCAGTACTTC
CASRIIAGGEQYF
>TRBJ2-1|NA|TRBV18|NA
TGTGCCAGCTCACCACGCGAGGATGAGCAGTTCTTC
CASSPREDEQFF
>TRBJ1-3|NA|TRBV6-5|NA
TGTGCCAGCAGCCCGGACGGAGGCTCTGGAAACACCATATATTTT
CASSPDGGSGNTIYF
>TRBJ1-1|NA|TRBV3-1/TRBV3-2|NA
TGTGCCAGCAGCCTAAATCAGGGGATGGGGGAAGCTTTCTTT
CASSLNQGMGEAFF